Shown below are 22 T cell receptor beta chains from a single sample sequenced in a study of cytomegalovirus exposure and HLA in healthy donors. The PCR employed 60 Vbeta primers together with 13 Jbeta primers. The method was immunoSEQ multiplex PCR; TCRdb's version includes in-frame clones alone and lacks a portion of them. The data hold roughly 170,000 clones, with approximately 84% observed a single time. Sequencing was performed on PBMCs. The source of these receptors is a man in his late teens or twenties in good health and CMV-seronegative.

This clone was seen more than once but under ten times. The rearrangement uses TRBV6-6 and TRBJ2-7; D perhaps matches TRBD1 (6 bases). There are 12 residues in the CDR3. Trimming took 11 bases from V and 0 from J, leaving 11 bases between them. CDR1 and CDR2 from the germline V gene are MNHNY and SVGAGI (reference sequence). CDR3 sequence reads: CACRQDSYEQYF. CDR3 nucleotides: TGTGCCTGTAGACAGGACTCCTACGAGCAGTACTTC.

The rearrangement joins TRBV7-2 to TRBJ2-7; D may be TRBD2 (6 bases). Germline V gene data show CDR1 as SGHTA and CDR2 as FQGNSA. The length of the CDR3 is 17 residues. V lost 5 bases, J lost 3 bases, and 23 bases lay in between. CDR3 amino acids: CASSPQPGLRSDYEQYF. DNA of the CDR3: TGTGCCAGCAGCCCGCAGCCGGGACTCCGATCGGACTACGAGCAGTACTTC. The variable domain in full, completed from reference TRBV7-2 and TRBJ2-7, reads GAGVSQSPSNKVTEKGKDVELRCDPISGHTALYWYRQSLGQGLEFLIYFQGNSAPDKSGLPSDRFSAERTGGSVSTLTIQRTQQEDSAVYLCASSPQPGLRSDYEQYFGPGTRLTVT.

The J gene is TRBJ1-5, the V gene TRBV10-3; 7 bases agree with TRBD1. CDR1 is ENHRY, CDR2 SYGVKD, per germline. Trimming took 2 bases from V and 6 from J; bases not matched to a gene: 7. This CDR3 is built from 15 residues. DNA for the CDR3: TGTGCCATCAGTGAGCGAACAGGGGACGTTCAGCCCCAGCATTTT. Protein: CAISERTGDVQPQHF.

The chain carries TRBV13 and TRBJ2-1; 10 bases agree with TRBD2. This CDR3 comprises 14 residues. Per germline, CDR1 PRHDT and CDR2 FYEKMQ (reference sequence). Germline trimming cut 11 bases from V and 3 bases from J; bases unmatched to any gene: 7. The CDR3 sequence: CAVQRGGHYNEQFF. The DNA of the CDR3 is TGTGCCGTTCAGCGGGGGGGCCACTACAATGAGCAGTTCTTC.

The table lists this clone with many counts. V usage is TRBV28 and J usage is TRBJ2-7; TRBD1 matches 10 bases. The CDR3 has 15 amino acids. The germline V gene encodes CDR1 MDHEN and CDR2 SYDVKM. Unmatched junction bases numbered 11, after V lost 5 bases and J lost 7 bases. The DNA for the CDR3 is TGTGCCAGCAGTCCTGTGGGACAGGGGTTGGATGAGCAGTACTTC. The encoded protein is CASSPVGQGLDEQYF. Complete variable domain (other parts from reference TRBV28 and TRBJ2-7): DVKVTQSSRYLVKRTGEKVFLECVQDMDHENMFWYRQDPGLGLRLIYFSYDVKMKEKGDIPEGYSVSREKKERFSLILESASTNQTSMYLCASSPVGQGLDEQYFGPGTRLTVT.

This clone appeared a few times. This chain links TRBV6-5 with TRBJ2-3, with 16 bases aligning to TRBD2. CDR3 length equals 15 residues. Trimming took 5 bases from V and 4 from J; bases not matched to a gene: 0. Germline V gene lookup returns CDR1 MNHEY and CDR2 SVGAGI. CDR3: CASSGTSGGADTQYF. As DNA, the CDR3 is TGTGCCAGCAGTGGGACTAGCGGGGGGGCAGATACGCAGTATTTT.

The chain combines TRBV28 with TRBJ2-3; TRBD2 agrees at 8 bases. The V gene's germline CDR1 is MDHEN and CDR2 SYDVKM. The CDR3 runs to 16 residues. V lost 6 bases and J lost 0; bases outside the gene matches: 8. This CDR3 reads CASSHGGGASTDTQYF. The CDR3 DNA is TGTGCCAGCAGCCACGGGGGGGGTGCTAGCACAGATACGCAGTATTTT.

The rearrangement joins TRBV18 to TRBJ2-3; the match to TRBD2 covers 9 bases. The CDR3 consists of 17 residues. Looked up from germline, CDR1 is KGHSH and CDR2 is LQKENI. V was pared by 3 bases and J by 2 bases, with 9 bases of the junction left unmatched. The CDR3 DNA reads TGTGCCAGCTCACCGTCGGCCAGCGGGGGGTACACAGATACGCAGTATTTT. Protein: CASSPSASGGYTDTQYF.

This clone was picked up a small number of times. The rearrangement uses TRBV29-1 and TRBJ2-1, with a possible D match to TRBD2 (5 bases). Germline-derived CDR1 and CDR2 are SQVTM and ANQGSEA. The CDR3 is made up of 10 amino acids. Trimming removed 5 bases at V and 12 bases at J, with 11 bases between. CDR3 sequence (DNA): TGCAGCGTTTATGAGGGAACGCAGTTCTTC. It yields the protein CSVYEGTQFF.

The chain uses TRBV27 and TRBJ1-6, with a tentative D call TRBD1 (5 bases). The V end was cut by 4 bases, the J end by 10 bases, with 14 bases between. This CDR3 is 14 amino acids long. Germline V gene sequence: CDR1 MNHEY, CDR2 SMNVEV (reference sequence). CDR3 DNA sequence: TGTGCCAGCAGTTCCACCAGGGAAAAATCACCCCTCCACTTT. Amino acid sequence: CASSSTREKSPLHF.

The chain joins TRBV10-3 to TRBJ2-2, with D tentatively TRBD1 (7 bases). From germline, CDR1 is ENHRY and CDR2 SYGVKD. The ends were cut back, 5 bases at V and 6 bases at J, with 22 bases in the middle. The length of the CDR3 is 17 residues. CDR3 nucleotides: TGTGCCATCAGTCTCCTCGGCGGAGGGGGCGACTCCGGGGAGCTGTTTTTT. Translation: CAISLLGGGGDSGELFF.

The sample holds a few counts of this clone. The chain has TRBV4-1 and TRBJ1-3; TRBD1 is a possible D gene (6 bases). Looked up from germline, CDR1 is MGHRA and CDR2 is YSYEKL. V lost 8 bases and J lost 4, with 21 bases in between. This CDR3 has 16 amino acids. As DNA, the CDR3 is TGCGCCAGCGGGGCCCCCGGGACAACCTACGGAAACACCATATATTTT. This sequence encodes CASGAPGTTYGNTIYF.

The chain carries TRBV27 and TRBJ2-1; tentative D call: TRBD1 (5 bases). From germline, CDR1 is MNHEY and CDR2 SMNVEV (reference sequence). CDR3 length: 16 residues. Trimming shortened V by 6 bases and J by 3 bases, and 18 bases separated the two germline ends. CDR3 DNA: TGTGCCAGCAGAGAAATAGGGGTCCTCCTCTACAATGAGCAGTTCTTC. Translation: CASREIGVLLYNEQFF.

This rearrangement joins TRBV6-1 to TRBJ2-3; no clear D gene. CDR3 length equals 17 residues. V was trimmed by 3 bases and J by 3 bases, leaving 19 bases between them. Germline lookup yields CDR1 MNHNS and CDR2 SASEGT. The CDR3 region is CASSDAENLRRTDTQYF. The CDR3 DNA reads TGTGCCAGCAGTGACGCCGAGAACCTACGTCGGACAGATACGCAGTATTTT.

The chain couples TRBV20-1 to TRBJ2-4, with unresolved D. The CDR3 is made up of 11 amino acids. With 3 bases removed from V and 11 bases from J, the gap between germline ends came to 11 bases. Germline-derived CDR1 and CDR2 are DFQATT and SNEGSKA (reference sequence). In DNA form, the CDR3 reads TGCAGTGCTAGTGATCGGTATTTTCAGTACTTC. Protein: CSASDRYFQYF.

This clone appeared a single time. This sequence joins TRBV2 and TRBJ2-1; 11 bases agree with TRBD2. J gave up 9 bases and V 4 bases, and 14 bases lay outside the gene matches. The germline gives CDR1 SNHLY, CDR2 FYNNEI. CDR3 length: 17 residues. This chain's CDR3 is CASSVPKLAGVFSEQFF. CDR3 coding DNA: TGTGCCAGCAGTGTTCCTAAACTAGCGGGGGTGTTCAGTGAGCAGTTCTTC.

The rearrangement links TRBV19 to TRBJ2-1; D not resolved. Germline CDR1 reads LNHDA; CDR2 reads SQIVND (reference sequence). This CDR3 has 12 residues. V gave up 5 bases and J gave up 6 bases, with 8 bases separating them. The CDR3 loop is CASSPQSNEQFF. CDR3 nucleotides: TGTGCCAGTAGTCCACAGTCCAATGAGCAGTTCTTC.

This clone appeared a single time. The V call is TRBV28, the J call TRBJ2-7; 15 bases fit TRBD2. Per the germline V gene, CDR1 is MDHEN and CDR2 is SYDVKM. V lost 5 bases and J lost 2; bases outside the gene matches: 7. This CDR3 region has 17 residues. The chain's CDR3 is CASSGTWTSGRAYEQYF. For the CDR3, the DNA is TGTGCCAGCAGTGGAACCTGGACTAGCGGGAGGGCCTACGAGCAGTACTTC.

This clone has just a few counts. This chain links TRBV6-6 with TRBJ2-1; D uncertain. The CDR3 sequence is 16 residues long. The V end was cut by 4 bases, the J end by 2 bases, with 15 bases between. Germline V CDR1 and CDR2: MNHNY, SVGAGI (reference sequence). CDR3 DNA: TGTGCCAGCAGTTTCTCACAGTCCTCCACCTACAATGAGCAGTTCTTC. Protein sequence: CASSFSQSSTYNEQFF.

The chain employs TRBV28 and TRBJ2-5; possible D gene TRBD1, 5 bases. The CDR3 runs 15 residues. Germline values: CDR1 MDHEN, CDR2 SYDVKM. The V gene lost 5 bases and the J gene lost 0 bases, with 13 bases spanning the gap. This CDR3 reads CASSGAPSYQETQYF. The CDR3 region has the DNA TGTGCCAGCAGTGGGGCACCTTCCTACCAAGAGACCCAGTACTTC.

V is TRBV4-3 and J is TRBJ2-1, with D perhaps matching TRBD2 (5 bases). Per germline, CDR1 LGHNA and CDR2 YSLEER. Trimming took 4 bases from V and 0 from J, leaving 13 bases between them. This CDR3 comprises 16 residues. The CDR3 coding sequence is TGCGCCAGCAGCCCTGGGCAGCGGAGCTCCTACAATGAGCAGTTCTTC. This encodes CASSPGQRSSYNEQFF.

In nucleotides, the CDR3 is TGTGCCTGGAATCGACTAGCGGGAGGTCGGGAGCAGTACTTC. Translated: CAWNRLAGGREQYF. The rearrangement links TRBV30 to TRBJ2-7; 13 bases agree with TRBD2. CDR3 length: 14 residues. Germline V CDR1 and CDR2: GTSNPN, SVGIG (reference sequence). Losses at the gene ends were 4 bases for V and 7 bases for J; bases not matched to a gene: 7. The full variable domain, in which reference TRBV30 and TRBJ2-7 provide the parts outside the CDR3, is SQTIHQWPATLVQPVGSPLSLECTVEGTSNPNLYWYRQAAGRGLQLLFYSVGIGQISSEVPQNLSASRPQDRQFILSSKKLLLSDSGFYLCAWNRLAGGREQYFGPGTRLTVT.